This T cell receptor (beta chain) came from a study of cytomegalovirus exposure and HLA in healthy donors. It was with 60 Vbeta and 13 Jbeta primers that the PCR ran. Sequencing was performed with immunoSEQ multiplex PCR; in TCRdb, only in-frame clones are kept and a portion is missing. The sample consists of about 93,000 clones, roughly four fifths of them appearing once. The receptor's source is a man aged 30 to 39 in good health and CMV-seronegative. Source material: PBMCs.

The CDR3 DNA follows: TGTGCCAGCAGGCGGGACTCAGCTTCTAATGAAAAACTGTTTTTT. Encoded protein: CASRRDSASNEKLFF. The chain uses TRBV6-5 and TRBJ1-4; tentative D call: TRBD1 (5 bases). CDR3 length: 15 residues. Germline V gene lookup returns CDR1 MNHEY and CDR2 SVGAGI. The V gene lost 6 bases and the J gene lost 3 bases, with 14 bases spanning the gap.